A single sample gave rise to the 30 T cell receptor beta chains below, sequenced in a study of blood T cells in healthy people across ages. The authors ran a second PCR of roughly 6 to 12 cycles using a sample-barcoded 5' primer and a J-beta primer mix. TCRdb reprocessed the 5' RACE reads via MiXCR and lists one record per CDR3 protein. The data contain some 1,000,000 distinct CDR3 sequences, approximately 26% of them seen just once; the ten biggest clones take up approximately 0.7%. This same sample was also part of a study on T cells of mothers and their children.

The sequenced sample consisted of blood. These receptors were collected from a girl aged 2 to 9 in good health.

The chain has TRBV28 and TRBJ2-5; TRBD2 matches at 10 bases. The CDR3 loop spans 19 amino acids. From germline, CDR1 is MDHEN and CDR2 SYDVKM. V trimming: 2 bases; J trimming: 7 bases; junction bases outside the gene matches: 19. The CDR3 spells CASSLRRTFSGRLPGTQYF. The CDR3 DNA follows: TGTGCCAGCAGTTTAAGGCGAACTTTTAGCGGGAGGCTCCCAGGGACCCAGTACTTC.

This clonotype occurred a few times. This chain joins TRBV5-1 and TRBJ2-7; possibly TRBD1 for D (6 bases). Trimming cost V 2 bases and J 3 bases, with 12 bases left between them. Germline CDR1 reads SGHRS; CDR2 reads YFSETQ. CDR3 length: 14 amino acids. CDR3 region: CASSFRQVDYEQYF. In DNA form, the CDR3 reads TGCGCCAGCAGCTTTAGACAGGTAGACTACGAGCAGTACTTC.

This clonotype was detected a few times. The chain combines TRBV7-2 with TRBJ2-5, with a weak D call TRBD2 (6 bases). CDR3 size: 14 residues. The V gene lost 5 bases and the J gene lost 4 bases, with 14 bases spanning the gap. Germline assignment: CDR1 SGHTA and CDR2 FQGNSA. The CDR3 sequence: CASSPGVLSETQYF. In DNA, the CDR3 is TGTGCCAGCAGCCCGGGGGTCCTGTCAGAGACCCAGTACTTC.

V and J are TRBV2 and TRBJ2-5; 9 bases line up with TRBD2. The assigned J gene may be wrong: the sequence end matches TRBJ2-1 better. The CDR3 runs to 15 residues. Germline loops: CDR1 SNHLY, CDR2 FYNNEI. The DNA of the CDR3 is TGTGCCAGCACTAAATCTAGCGGGATCTACAATGAGCAGTTCTTC. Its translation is CASTKSSGIYNEQFF.

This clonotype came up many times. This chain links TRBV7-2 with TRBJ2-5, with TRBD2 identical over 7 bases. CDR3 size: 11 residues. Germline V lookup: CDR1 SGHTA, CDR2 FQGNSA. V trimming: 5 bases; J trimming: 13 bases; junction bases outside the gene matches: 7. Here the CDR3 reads CASSVGLVWYF. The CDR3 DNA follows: TGTGCCAGCAGCGTCGGACTAGTTTGGTACTTC.

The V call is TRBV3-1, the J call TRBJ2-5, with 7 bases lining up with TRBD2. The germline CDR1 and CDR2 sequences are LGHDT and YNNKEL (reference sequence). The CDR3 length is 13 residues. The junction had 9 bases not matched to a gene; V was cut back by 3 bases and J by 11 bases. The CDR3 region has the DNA TGTGCCAGCAGCCACCAGTCCTGGCGGGAGCAGTACTTC. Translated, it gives CASSHQSWREQYF.

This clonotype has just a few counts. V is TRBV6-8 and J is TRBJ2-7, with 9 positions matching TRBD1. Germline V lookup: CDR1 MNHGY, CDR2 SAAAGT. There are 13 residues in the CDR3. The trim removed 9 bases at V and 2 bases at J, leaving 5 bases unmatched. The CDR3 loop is CASGGQGAYEQYF. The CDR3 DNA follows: TGTGCCAGTGGGGGACAGGGAGCCTACGAGCAGTACTTC.

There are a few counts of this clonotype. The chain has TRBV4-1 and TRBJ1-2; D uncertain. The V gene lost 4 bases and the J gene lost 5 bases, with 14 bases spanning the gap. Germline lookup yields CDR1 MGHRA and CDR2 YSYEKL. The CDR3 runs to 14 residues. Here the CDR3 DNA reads TGCGCCAGCAGCCCAGCCCCAGGACTATATGGCTACACCTTC. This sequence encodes CASSPAPGLYGYTF.

CDR3 sequence reads: CASSLGDRADEQFF. DNA for the CDR3: TGTGCCAGCAGTTTAGGGGACAGGGCAGATGAGCAGTTCTTC. This chain joins TRBV28 and TRBJ2-5; 9 nucleotides agree with TRBD1. The J call may not be correct, given that the DNA end is closer to TRBJ2-1. Germline loops: CDR1 MDHEN, CDR2 SYDVKM. This CDR3 contains 14 residues.

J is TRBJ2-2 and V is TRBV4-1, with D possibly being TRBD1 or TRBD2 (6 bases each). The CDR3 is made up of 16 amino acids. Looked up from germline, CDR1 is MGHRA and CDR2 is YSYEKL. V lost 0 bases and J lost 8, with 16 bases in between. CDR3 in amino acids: CASSQEGRGQIGELFF. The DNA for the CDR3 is TGCGCCAGCAGCCAAGAGGGACGGGGGCAGATAGGGGAGCTGTTTTTT.

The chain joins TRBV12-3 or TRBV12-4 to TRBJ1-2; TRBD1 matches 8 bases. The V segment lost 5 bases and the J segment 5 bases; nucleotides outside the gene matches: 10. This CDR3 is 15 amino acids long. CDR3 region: CASSASQGAWYGYTF. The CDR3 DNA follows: TGTGCCAGCAGTGCGTCTCAGGGGGCTTGGTATGGCTACACCTTC.

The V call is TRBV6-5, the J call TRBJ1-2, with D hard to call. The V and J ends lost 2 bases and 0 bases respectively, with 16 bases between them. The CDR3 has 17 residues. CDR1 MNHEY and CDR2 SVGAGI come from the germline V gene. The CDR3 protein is CASSYPLGRQANYGYTF. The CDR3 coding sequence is TGTGCCAGCAGTTACCCCCTCGGGCGACAAGCTAACTATGGCTACACCTTC.

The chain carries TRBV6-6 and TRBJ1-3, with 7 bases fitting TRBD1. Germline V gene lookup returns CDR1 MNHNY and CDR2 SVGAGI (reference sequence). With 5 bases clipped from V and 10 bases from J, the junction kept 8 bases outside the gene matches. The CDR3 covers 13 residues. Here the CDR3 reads CASSPTGESTIYF. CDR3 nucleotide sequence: TGTGCCAGCAGTCCAACAGGGGAAAGTACCATATATTTT.

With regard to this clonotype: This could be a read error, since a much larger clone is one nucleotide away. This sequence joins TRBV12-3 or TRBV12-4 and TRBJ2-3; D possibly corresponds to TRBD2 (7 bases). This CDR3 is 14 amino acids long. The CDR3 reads CASSLLGGADAQYF. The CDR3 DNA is TGTGCCAGCAGTTTACTTGGGGGGGCAGATGCGCAGTATTTT.

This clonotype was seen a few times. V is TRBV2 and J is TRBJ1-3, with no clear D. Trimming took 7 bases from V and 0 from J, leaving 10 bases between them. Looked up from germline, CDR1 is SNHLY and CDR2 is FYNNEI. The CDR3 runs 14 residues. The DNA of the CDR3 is TGTGCCAGCACCCCCTCCAGCTCTGGAAACACCATATATTTT. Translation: CASTPSSSGNTIYF. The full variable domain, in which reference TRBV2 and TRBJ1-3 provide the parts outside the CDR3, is EPEVTQTPSHQVTQMGQEVILRCVPISNHLYFYWYRQILGQKVEFLVSFYNNEISEKSEIFDDQFSVERPDGSNFTLKIRSTKLEDSAMYFCASTPSSSGNTIYFGEGSWLTVV.

The CDR3, as DNA: TGTGCCAGCAGTGAGGAGGCAGCGGGGGGTCAAGAGACCCAGTACTTC. Amino acids: CASSEEAAGGQETQYF. The chain recombines TRBV2 with TRBJ2-5, with 9 bases lining up with TRBD2. This CDR3 region has 16 residues. Germline CDR1 SNHLY, CDR2 FYNNEI. The V gene end was trimmed by 3 bases and the J gene end by 2 bases; junction bases not matched to a gene: 7.

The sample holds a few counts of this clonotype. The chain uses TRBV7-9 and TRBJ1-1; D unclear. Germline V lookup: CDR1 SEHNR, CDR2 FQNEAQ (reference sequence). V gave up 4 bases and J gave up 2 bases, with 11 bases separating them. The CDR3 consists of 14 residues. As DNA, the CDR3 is TGTGCCAGCAGCTCAAGGACGGGTAACACTGAAGCTTTCTTT. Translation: CASSSRTGNTEAFF.

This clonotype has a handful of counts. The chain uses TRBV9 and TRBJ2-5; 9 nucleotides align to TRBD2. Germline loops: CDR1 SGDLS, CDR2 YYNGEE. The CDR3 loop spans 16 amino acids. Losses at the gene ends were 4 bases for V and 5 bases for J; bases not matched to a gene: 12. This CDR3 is CASSLLGGGGAETQYF. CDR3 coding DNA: TGTGCCAGCAGCTTACTGGGGGGCGGGGGGGCCGAGACCCAGTACTTC.

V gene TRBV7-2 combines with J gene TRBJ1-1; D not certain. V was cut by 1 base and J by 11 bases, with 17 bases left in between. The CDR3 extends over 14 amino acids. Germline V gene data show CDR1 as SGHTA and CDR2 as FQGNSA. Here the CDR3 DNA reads TGTGCCAGCAGCTTAGTGTACGTCGACCTGCGGGCTTTCTTT. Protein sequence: CASSLVYVDLRAFF. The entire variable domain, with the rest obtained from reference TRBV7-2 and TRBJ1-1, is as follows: GAGVSQSPSNKVTEKGKDVELRCDPISGHTALYWYRQSLGQGLEFLIYFQGNSAPDKSGLPSDRFSAERTGGSVSTLTIQRTQQEDSAVYLCASSLVYVDLRAFFGQGTRLTVV.

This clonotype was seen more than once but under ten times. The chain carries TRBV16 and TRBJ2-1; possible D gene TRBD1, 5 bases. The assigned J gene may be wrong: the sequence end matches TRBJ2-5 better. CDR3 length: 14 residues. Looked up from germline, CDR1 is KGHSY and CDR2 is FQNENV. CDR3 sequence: CASSTGRGSETQYF. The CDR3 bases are TGTGCCAGCAGCACAGGAAGAGGTTCGGAGACCCAGTACTTC.

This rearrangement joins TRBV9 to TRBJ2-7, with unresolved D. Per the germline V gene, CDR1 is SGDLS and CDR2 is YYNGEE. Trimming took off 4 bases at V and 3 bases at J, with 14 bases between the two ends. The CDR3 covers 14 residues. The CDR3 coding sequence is TGTGCCAGCAGCCCCCGGGTGACCGACTACGAGCAGTACTTC. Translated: CASSPRVTDYEQYF.

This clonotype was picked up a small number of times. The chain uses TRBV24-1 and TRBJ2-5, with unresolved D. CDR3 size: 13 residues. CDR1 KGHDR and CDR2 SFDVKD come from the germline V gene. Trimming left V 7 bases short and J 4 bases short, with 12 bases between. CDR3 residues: CATRGSGAETQYF. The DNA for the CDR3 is TGTGCCACCAGGGGGTCCGGCGCAGAGACCCAGTACTTC.

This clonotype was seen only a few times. CDR3 region: CASGRDTNRDIQYF. In DNA form, the CDR3 reads TGTGCTAGTGGTCGTGATACGAACCGGGACATTCAGTACTTC. The rearrangement links TRBV12-5 to TRBJ2-4; no clear D gene. CDR3 length: 14 residues. The germline V gene encodes CDR1 LGHNT and CDR2 FRNRAP. Deletions cut 5 bases from V and 8 bases from J, with 16 bases between. The complete variable domain, with remaining parts taken from reference TRBV12-5 and TRBJ2-4, reads DARVTQTPRHKVTEMGQEVTMRCQPILGHNTVFWYRQTMMQGLELLAYFRNRAPLDDSGMPKDRFSAEMPDATLATLKIQPSEPRDSAVYFCASGRDTNRDIQYFGAGTRLSVL.

CDR3 in DNA: TGCGCCAGCAGTGAGTCGGTCCGTGAGCAGTTCTTC. Translating gives CASSESVREQFF. This chain connects TRBV10-2 to TRBJ2-1, with D unclear. The CDR3 has 12 residues. From germline, CDR1 is WSHSY and CDR2 SAAADI. Trimming left V 0 bases short and J 9 bases short, with 6 bases between.

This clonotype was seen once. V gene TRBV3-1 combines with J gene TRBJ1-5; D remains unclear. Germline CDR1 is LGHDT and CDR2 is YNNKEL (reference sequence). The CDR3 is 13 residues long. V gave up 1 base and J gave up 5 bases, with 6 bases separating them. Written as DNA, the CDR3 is TGTGCCAGCAGCCAAGCAGGTTATCAGCCCCAGCATTTT. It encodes CASSQAGYQPQHF. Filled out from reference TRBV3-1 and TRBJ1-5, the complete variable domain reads DTAVSQTPKYLVTQMGNDKSIKCEQNLGHDTMYWYKQDSKKFLKIMFSYNNKELIINETVPNRFSPKSPDKAHLNLHINSLELGDSAVYFCASSQAGYQPQHFGDGTRLSIL.

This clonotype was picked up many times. The CDR3 bases are TGCGCCAGCAGCCAAGATGGACAGGGGGTAGACATTCAGTACTTC. It yields the protein CASSQDGQGVDIQYF. V and J are TRBV4-1 and TRBJ2-4, with 10 bases that match TRBD1. Germline-derived CDR1 and CDR2 are MGHRA and YSYEKL. Trimming cost V 0 bases and J 8 bases; bases outside gene matches: 4. The CDR3 consists of 15 residues.

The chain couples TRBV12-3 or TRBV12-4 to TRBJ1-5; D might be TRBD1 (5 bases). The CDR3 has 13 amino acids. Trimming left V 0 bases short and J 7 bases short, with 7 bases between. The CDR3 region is CASSLAEGQPQHF. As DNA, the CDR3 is TGTGCCAGCAGTTTAGCCGAGGGGCAGCCCCAGCATTTT.

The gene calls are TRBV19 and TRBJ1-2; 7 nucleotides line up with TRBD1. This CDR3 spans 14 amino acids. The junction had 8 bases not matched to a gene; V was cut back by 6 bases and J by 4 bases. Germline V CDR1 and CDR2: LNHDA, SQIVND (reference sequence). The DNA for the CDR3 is TGTGCCAGTAGAAGACAGGGTGAGACCTATGGCTACACCTTC. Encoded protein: CASRRQGETYGYTF.

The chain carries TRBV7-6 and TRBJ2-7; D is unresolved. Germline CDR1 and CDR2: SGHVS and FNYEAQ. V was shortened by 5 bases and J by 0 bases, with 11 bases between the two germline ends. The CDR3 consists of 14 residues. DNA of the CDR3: TGTGCCAGCAGCCGTCGGACGGACTCCTACGAGCAGTACTTC. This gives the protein CASSRRTDSYEQYF.

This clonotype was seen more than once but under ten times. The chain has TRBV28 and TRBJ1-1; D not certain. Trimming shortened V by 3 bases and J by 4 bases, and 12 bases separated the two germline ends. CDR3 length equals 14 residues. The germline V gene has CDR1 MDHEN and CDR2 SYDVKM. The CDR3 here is CASSFDIPGTEAFF. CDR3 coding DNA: TGTGCCAGCAGTTTCGACATTCCGGGCACTGAAGCTTTCTTT.